This paragraph reports one T cell receptor (beta chain). Antigen unknown. This entry is derived from a study of T cell responses to AZD1222 COVID-19 vaccine. Study-wide findings and caveats: Only a handful of AZD1222 recipients were seropositive at baseline.

Assay: immunoSEQ multiplex PCR; the TCRdb copy retains only in-frame clones and omits some. The sample lists tens of thousands of clones; 75% to 90% were seen once. V was shortened by 3 bases and J by 4 bases, with 9 bases between the two germline ends. The CDR3 totals 13 residues. Germline CDR1 is MNHNS and CDR2 is SASEGT. The input for sequencing was peripheral blood, taken 28 days after the second AZD1222 dose. This sequence joins TRBV6-1 and TRBJ1-2; tentatively, D is TRBD1 (5 bases). The sequence was collected from an adult who received the AZD1222 COVID-19 vaccine. The chain's CDR3 is CASSETGGYGYTF. In nucleotides, the CDR3 is TGTGCCAGCAGTGAGACGGGGGGCTATGGCTACACCTTC.